These 3 T cell receptor beta chains originate from one sample sequenced in a study of T cells in Graves' hyperthyroidism and ophthalmopathy. Amplification yielded TCR beta CDR3 regions, with RNA transcripts as the source. The primer set for the first-round RT-PCR of the TCR CDR3 was HTBI. Each CDR3 protein is one row after TCRdb ran MiXCR on the multiplex PCR reads. The sample gives 650,000 to 800,000 distinct CDR3 sequences, 45% of which show up once; less than 9% is in the top ten. Sequenced material: peripheral blood or thyroid tissue (not recorded which). All receptors derive from an adult man with Graves' disease, either hyperthyroidism or ophthalmopathy (not recorded which).

As regards this clonotype: With a much larger clone just one base away, this may be a read error. The chain has TRBV12-3 or TRBV12-4 and TRBJ1-6; tentatively, D is TRBD1 (5 bases). CDR3 size: 15 residues. DNA of the CDR3: TGTGCCGGCAGTCCTCAGGGATCCTATAATTCACCCCTCCACTTT. Protein sequence: CAGSPQGSYNSPLHF.

This clonotype was seen repeatedly, ten times or more. The chain carries TRBV5-1 and TRBJ1-5; 9 nucleotides agree with TRBD1. The germline CDR1 and CDR2 sequences are SGHRS and YFSETQ. The trim removed 2 bases at V and 3 bases at J, leaving 3 bases unmatched. The CDR3 spans 15 residues. The CDR3 loop reads CASSLQGADNQPQHF. The CDR3 DNA follows: TGCGCCAGCAGCTTACAGGGGGCAGACAATCAGCCCCAGCATTTT. Using reference TRBV5-1 and TRBJ1-5 for the parts outside the CDR3, the full variable domain is KAGVTQTPRYLIKTRGQQVTLSCSPISGHRSVSWYQQTPGQGLQFLFEYFSETQRNKGNFPGRFSGRQFSNSRSEMNVSTLELGDSALYLCASSLQGADNQPQHFGDGTRLSIL.

CDR3 coding DNA: TGTGCCAGCAGTATAACAGGCCTCGGGGCTTACGGCTACACCTTC. Translation gives CASSITGLGAYGYTF. This chain uses TRBV27 with TRBJ1-2, with D possibly being TRBD1 (5 bases). Germline lookup yields CDR1 MNHEY and CDR2 SMNVEV (reference sequence). V lost 5 bases and J 8 bases, leaving 21 bases between the germline ends. The CDR3 is 15 amino acids.